These T cell receptor beta chains were read from a single sample in a study of T-cell reconstitution after alpha-beta-depleted transplantation in children. TCRdb reprocessed the PCR reads with MiXCR, giving one entry per CDR3 protein. This sample has about 590,000 distinct CDR3 sequences, with 10% to 15% found just once. The sample was PBMCs, mostly from graft donor cells, taken 360 days after TCRalphabeta/CD19-depleted stem cell transplant. These receptors came from a male patient aged 5 to 17 who had a stem cell transplant for acute myeloid leukemia, so the T cells may come from the graft donor. The CDR3 runs from the conserved cysteine through the conserved F or W. A D gene is named only where the DNA matches it firmly. The size of a clone is reported for some rows only, either as once, few or many, or as a class for expanded clones.

>TRBJ2-7|TRBD2|14|.|TRBV29-1
TGCAGCGTGGTTGGAAGCGGGAGTCCGTACGAGCAGTACTTC
CSVVGSGSPYEQYF
>TRBJ1-5|TRBD1|18|many|TRBV6-2/TRBV6-3
TGTGCCAGCAGTTTAGCCCCGGGACAGGGGTTTGTTAGTCAGCCCCAGCATTTT
CASSLAPGQGFVSQPQHF
>TRBJ2-5|.|12|.|TRBV29-1
TGCAGCGTTGCTTGGAATAGGGAGACCCAGTACTTC
CSVAWNRETQYF
>TRBJ2-2|.|13|.|TRBV11-3
TGTGCCAGCAGCCAAAAGAACACCGGGGAGCTGTTTTTT
CASSQKNTGELFF
>TRBJ2-3|.|16|few|TRBV11-2
TGTGCCAGCAGCTTCGCAGGGGTGTGGAGCACAGATACGCAGTATTTT
CASSFAGVWSTDTQYF
>TRBJ2-7|TRBD2|16|few|TRBV7-9
TGTGCCAGCAGCTCCACACTCGGGACTAGCGTGTACGAGCAGTACTTC
CASSSTLGTSVYEQYF
>TRBJ2-7|.|12|.|TRBV29-1
TGCAGCGTTGAAGAACAGTTCTACGAGCAGTACTTC
CSVEEQFYEQYF
>TRBJ2-2|.|12|.|TRBV29-1
TGCAGCGTGAACGTCGGGACCGGGGAGCTGTTTTTT
CSVNVGTGELFF
>TRBJ2-7|.|10|few|TRBV20-1
TGCAGTGCCGCTCTGATCGAGCAGTACTTC
CSAALIEQYF
>TRBJ2-1|.|11|.|TRBV29-1
TGCAGCGTTGTTTTGGAGAATGAGCAGTTCTTC
CSVVLENEQFF
>TRBJ1-1|.|13|few|TRBV9
TGTGCCAGCAGCGTAGGAATGAACACTGAAGCTTTCTTT
CASSVGMNTEAFF
>TRBJ1-2|TRBD1|14|.|TRBV7-9
TGTGCCAGCAGCTTAGGACAGGGCCTCTATGGCTACACCTTC
CASSLGQGLYGYTF
>TRBJ2-2|TRBD2|14|many|TRBV4-2
TGTGCCGGTGGACTAGCGGGAGCAACCGGGGAGCTGTTTTTT
CAGGLAGATGELFF
>TRBJ2-1|TRBD1|14|.|TRBV20-1
TGCAGTGCTGTCCGGGACAGCGATTACAATGAGCAGTTCTTC
CSAVRDSDYNEQFF
>TRBJ2-1|TRBD2|18|.|TRBV27
TGTGCCAGCAGTTCTGGACTAGCGGGAGGAGCACCCTACAATGAGCAGTTCTTC
CASSSGLAGGAPYNEQFF
>TRBJ2-7|.|15|few|TRBV15
TGTGCCACCAGCGAATCGTACCTACTAGTTACCGAGCAGTACTTC
CATSESYLLVTEQYF
>TRBJ2-3|.|15|few|TRBV7-9
TGTGCCAGCAGCCCGGGGACCGAGTTCTCGGATACGCAGTATTTT
CASSPGTEFSDTQYF
>TRBJ2-1|TRBD2|13|few|TRBV10-2
TGCGCCAGCAGCTACCTTAGCGGGAGGGCCAAGTTCTTC
CASSYLSGRAKFF
>TRBJ1-1|TRBD1|16|.|TRBV28
TGTGCCAGCAGACACCGGACAGGTGATGGGAACACTGAAGCTTTCTTT
CASRHRTGDGNTEAFF
>TRBJ2-5|TRBD2|11|.|TRBV20-1
TGCAGCGGGCGGGGGGAAGAGACCCAGTACTTC
CSGRGEETQYF
>TRBJ1-1|TRBD1|17|.|TRBV5-1
TGCGCCAGCAGCTTGGCCGCCTTACAGGGGTGGAACACTGAAGCTTTCTTT
CASSLAALQGWNTEAFF
>TRBJ2-2|.|15|.|TRBV12-3/TRBV12-4
TGTGCCAGCACCCCCGGGGCTGAGGGCACCGGGGAGCTGTTTTTT
CASTPGAEGTGELFF
>TRBJ2-1|TRBD2|13|many|TRBV4-3
TGCGCCAGCAGCCAAGATTCCGGCGGGAGGTGTTTCTTC
CASSQDSGGRCFF
>TRBJ2-6|TRBD2|18|few|TRBV11-2
TGTGCCAGCAGCTTTCAGCGGGAGGCCCTATATGGGGCCAACGTCCTGACTTTC
CASSFQREALYGANVLTF
>TRBJ1-4|.|15|many|TRBV5-1
TGCGCCAGCAGGACAACAGGGAGTTGGAATGAAAAACTGTTTTTT
CASRTTGSWNEKLFF
>TRBJ2-5|TRBD2|12|many|TRBV29-1
TGCGCGGGAGAAGGGGCAGGAGAGACCCAGTACTTC
CAGEGAGETQYF
>TRBJ2-3|.|16|.|TRBV7-2
TGTGCCAGCAGCTTATCCCGGTCCACCGGAGGAGATACGCAGTATTTT
CASSLSRSTGGDTQYF
>TRBJ2-2|TRBD1|16|.|TRBV11-3
TGTGCCAGCAGTTCCCCGGGACAGAGGAACACCGGGGAGCTGTTTTTT
CASSSPGQRNTGELFF
>TRBJ2-2|.|14|few|TRBV5-7
TGTGCCAGCAGCTTGGCCTTCGGCGGCGGGGAGCTGTTTTTT
CASSLAFGGGELFF
>TRBJ2-3|.|14|few|TRBV20-1
TGCAGTGCTAGTTACGTCGGGGAGACAGATACGCAGTATTTT
CSASYVGETDTQYF
>TRBJ2-3|.|14|few|TRBV20-1
TGCAGTGCTAGAGATGTATTCAGCACAGATACGCAGTATTTT
CSARDVFSTDTQYF
>TRBJ2-7|.|13|many|TRBV28
TGTGCCAGCAGAACTCCAACCTCCTACGAGCAGTACTTC
CASRTPTSYEQYF
>TRBJ2-7|.|15|.|TRBV21-1
TGTGCCAGCAGCAAAGCCCCCCCTGGGGAGAACGAGCAGTACTTC
CASSKAPPGENEQYF
>TRBJ2-5|TRBD2|16|.|TRBV7-9
TGTGCCAGCAGCTCCCGTAGCGGGGTAACGGGAGAGACCCAGTACTTC
CASSSRSGVTGETQYF
>TRBJ2-1|.|17|.|TRBV4-3
TGCGCCAGCAGCCAAGACAACGGCGGGTGGTACTACAATGAGCAGTTCTTC
CASSQDNGGWYYNEQFF
>TRBJ2-2|.|15|many|TRBV6-4
TGTGCCAGCAGCTCTAGTGGTATCAACACCGGGGAGCTGTTTTTT
CASSSSGINTGELFF
>TRBJ2-3|.|16|few|TRBV5-1
TGCGCCAGCAGCCCAATTCCCGAACTAGCAAAGTTTACGCAGTATTTT
CASSPIPELAKFTQYF
>TRBJ2-7|TRBD1|15|many|TRBV12-3/TRBV12-4
TGTGCCAGCAGTCCCCGGGACAGGGTATCCTACGAGCAGTACTTC
CASSPRDRVSYEQYF
>TRBJ2-4|TRBD2|17|.|TRBV20-1
TGCAGTGCTCGGAAAACTAGCGGGATTGACGGGAGAAACATTCAGTACTTC
CSARKTSGIDGRNIQYF
>TRBJ2-2|.|16|few|TRBV5-6
TGTGCCAGCAGCTTGTTCCCAGGGTCGAACACCGGGGAGCTGTTTTTT
CASSLFPGSNTGELFF
>TRBJ2-2|.|16|few|TRBV5-6
TGTGCCAGCAGCTTTTCCAGGGGAGGCAACACCGGGGAGCTGTTTTTT
CASSFSRGGNTGELFF
>TRBJ2-7|TRBD1|20|.|TRBV7-6
TGTGCCAGCAGCTCCGGGACCCGGGACAGGCCGATAAACCCTTTTTTCGAGCAGTACTTC
CASSSGTRDRPINPFFEQYF
>TRBJ2-7|TRBD1|15|few|TRBV27
TGTGCCAGCAGCAGGAAGGGACAGGGAGGAGACGAGCAGTACTTC
CASSRKGQGGDEQYF
>TRBJ2-1|.|16|.|TRBV3-1
TGTGCCAGCAGCCAAGTCATGGGGAGCTCCTACAATGAGCAGTTCTTC
CASSQVMGSSYNEQFF
>TRBJ2-7|.|14|.|TRBV28
TGTGCCAGCCGACCGGGGCAGCCGAGATACGAGCAGTACTTC
CASRPGQPRYEQYF
>TRBJ2-2|TRBD1|16|.|TRBV10-3
TGTGCCATCAGTGAAAGAGACAGGGGGCTAGACGGGGAGCTGTTTTTT
CAISERDRGLDGELFF
>TRBJ2-7|.|14|many|TRBV6-2/TRBV6-3
TGTGCCAGCAGTTGGACGGGAGACACCTACGAGCAGTACTTC
CASSWTGDTYEQYF
>TRBJ2-5|TRBD2|17|few|TRBV19
TGTGCCAGTAGTTCCCCGCATTTAGCGGGAGTTACAGAGACCCAGTACTTC
CASSSPHLAGVTETQYF
>TRBJ2-1|TRBD2|15|many|TRBV2
TGTGCCAGCTATAGTAGCGGGGAGTCCTACAATGAGCAGTTCTTC
CASYSSGESYNEQFF
>TRBJ2-7|TRBD2|17|.|TRBV4-2
TGTGCCAGCAGCCAAGAATCGAGCGGGAGGCCCACCTACGAGCAGTACTTC
CASSQESSGRPTYEQYF
>TRBJ2-7|.|14|.|TRBV7-6
TGTGCCAGCAGTAACCCTTACAGGACCCACGAGCAGTACTTC
CASSNPYRTHEQYF
>TRBJ2-5|.|13|many|TRBV7-2
TGTGCCAGATCCCCAGGGGCTCGAGAGACCCAGTACTTC
CARSPGARETQYF
>TRBJ2-3|.|12|few|TRBV20-1
TGCAGCCCGGACAGCCGCACAGATACGCAGTATTTT
CSPDSRTDTQYF
>TRBJ2-7|TRBD2|15|.|TRBV20-1
TGCAGTGCTGGGATACTAGCGGGAGGGTCCTACGAGCAGTACTTC
CSAGILAGGSYEQYF
>TRBJ2-7|TRBD2|17|few|TRBV12-3/TRBV12-4
TGTGCCAGCAGCACACTAGCGCCGGACGACAGCTCCTACGAGCAGTACTTC
CASSTLAPDDSSYEQYF
>TRBJ2-5|.|13|.|TRBV6-1
TGTGCCAGCAAGCACACAGGGTTGGAGACCCAGTACTTC
CASKHTGLETQYF
>TRBJ2-7|.|14|few|TRBV9
TGTGCCAGCAGCGCATCAGGGGAGTCCTACGAGCAGTACTTC
CASSASGESYEQYF